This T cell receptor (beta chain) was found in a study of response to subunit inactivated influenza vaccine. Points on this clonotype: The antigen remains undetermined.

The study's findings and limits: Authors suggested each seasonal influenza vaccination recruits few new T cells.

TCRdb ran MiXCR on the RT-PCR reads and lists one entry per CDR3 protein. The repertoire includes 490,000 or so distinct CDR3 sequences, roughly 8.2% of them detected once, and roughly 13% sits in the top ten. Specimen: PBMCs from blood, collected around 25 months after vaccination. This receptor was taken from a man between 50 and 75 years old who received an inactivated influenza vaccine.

The CDR3 reads CASSQDLSGGSPSTDTQYF. The CDR3 DNA sequence: TGCGCCAGCAGCCAAGACCTTAGCGGGGGCTCACCTAGCACAGATACGCAGTATTTT. The rearrangement links TRBV4-3 to TRBJ2-3; 9 nucleotides align to TRBD2. V shed 0 bases, J shed 0 bases, and the junction held 10 bases outside the gene matches. The length of the CDR3 is 19 residues. Germline V lookup: CDR1 LGHNA, CDR2 YSLEER.